The sequence of this TCR beta chain was determined in a study of regulatory T cells in long-lasting Graves disease. Regarding time point: newly diagnosed GD, antithyroid drugs for less than 3 months. PBMCs provided the RNA from which the TCR library was made. Whole-study results and caveats: Small numbers of samples may have cut accuracy.

A few counts support this clonotype. Its antigen remains unidentified. Germline values: CDR1 SGDLS, CDR2 YYNGEE. The length of the CDR3 is 16 residues. Trimming shortened V by 4 bases and J by 2 bases, and 17 bases separated the two germline ends. TCR beta libraries were built with iRepertoire HTBI primers and Arm-PCR of CDR3 regions. Per the study methods: Segment identification across samples yielded around 61 TRBV and more than 11 TRBJ segments. TCRdb itself ran the multiplex PCR reads through MiXCR, one entry per CDR3 protein. None of the V and J calls come from the authors' own analysis; TCRdb made them. The sample carries approximately 390,000 distinct CDR3 sequences, around 16% recorded once. These same records also appear under a second study, on T cells in Graves' hyperthyroidism and ophthalmopathy. In that study: TCR CDR3 regions were first amplified by RT-PCR with HTBI primers.

The chain recombines TRBV9 with TRBJ2-3, with D maybe TRBD2 (6 bases). The sequenced sample was peripheral blood mononuclear cells (PBMCs), obtained at new diagnosis, from a patient treated with antithyroid drugs. The source is a woman aged 18-30 years with Graves disease. In nucleotides, the CDR3 is TGTGCCAGCAGCACCCGGGGGACCTCGTTCACAGATACGCAGTATTTT. Amino acids: CASSTRGTSFTDTQYF.